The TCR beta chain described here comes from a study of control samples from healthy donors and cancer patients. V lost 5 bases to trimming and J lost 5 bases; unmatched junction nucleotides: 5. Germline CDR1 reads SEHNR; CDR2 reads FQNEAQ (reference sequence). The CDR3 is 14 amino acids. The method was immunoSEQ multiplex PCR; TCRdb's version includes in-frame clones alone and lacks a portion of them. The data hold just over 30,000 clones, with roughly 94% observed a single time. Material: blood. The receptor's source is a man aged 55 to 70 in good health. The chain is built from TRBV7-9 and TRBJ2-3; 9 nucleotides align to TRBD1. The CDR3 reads CASSLQGAGDTQYF. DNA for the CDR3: TGTGCCAGCAGCCTACAGGGGGCTGGAGATACGCAGTATTTT.